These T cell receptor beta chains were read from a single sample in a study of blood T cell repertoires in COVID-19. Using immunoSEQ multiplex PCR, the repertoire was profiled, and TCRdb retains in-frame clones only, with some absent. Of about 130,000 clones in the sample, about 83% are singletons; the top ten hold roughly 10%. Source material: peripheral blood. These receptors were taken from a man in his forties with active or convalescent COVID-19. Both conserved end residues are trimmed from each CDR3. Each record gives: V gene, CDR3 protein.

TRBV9,ASSAPLLSGGELF
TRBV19,ASSTLLGQGANYGYT
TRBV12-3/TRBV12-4,ASSTWEGAEAF
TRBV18,ASSPPGGQVREQF
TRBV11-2,ASSLVLQETQY
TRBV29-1,SVSGTANEKLF
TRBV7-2,ASSEQGWGYT
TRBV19,ASSPQGQKRPYEQY
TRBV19,ASSQPTVQETQY
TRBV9,ASSVDDSQETQY
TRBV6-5,ASSDSAGSTYEQY
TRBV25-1,ASSGSPGGISEQY
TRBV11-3,ASSSDSLSGNTIY
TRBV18,ASGTRGAKDTDTQY
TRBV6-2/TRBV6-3,ASSYGQSFVAKNIQY
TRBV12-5,ASGLAVTGELF
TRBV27,ASKKGKETQY
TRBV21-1,ASSKGTRRRQGSYEQY
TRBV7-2,ASSGLAGGERQY
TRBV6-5,ASRGQSKNIQY
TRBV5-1,ASSVTSGGAGETQY
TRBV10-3,AISESMRVRLYEQY
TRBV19,ASSPMTGKDTEAF
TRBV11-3,ASSFSRSSGNTIY
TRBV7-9,ASNGGGREKLF
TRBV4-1,ASSHGTYNYNEQF
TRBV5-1,ASSLVPPGSVLETQY
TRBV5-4,ATRRGDNPNYGYT
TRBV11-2,ASSLEPSGTGELF
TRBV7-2,ASSLRGVEAGNNEQF
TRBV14,ASSQYYTEAF
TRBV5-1,ASSPVNSYEQY
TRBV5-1,ASSLGDRPNPNYGYT
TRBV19,ASSRSEKLF
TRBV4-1,ASSQDPIGAYSPLH
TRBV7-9,ASSLAAGTRNEQF